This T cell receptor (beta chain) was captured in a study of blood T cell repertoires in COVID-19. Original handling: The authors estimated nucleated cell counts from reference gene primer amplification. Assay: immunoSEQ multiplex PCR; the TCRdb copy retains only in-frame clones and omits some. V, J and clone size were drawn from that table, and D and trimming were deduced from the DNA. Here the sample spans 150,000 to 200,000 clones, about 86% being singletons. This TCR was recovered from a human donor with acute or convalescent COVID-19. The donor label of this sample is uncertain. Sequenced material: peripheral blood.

CDR3 nucleotide sequence: TGTGCCAGCAGGACAGGGGACCATGGCTACACCTTC. Its translation: CASRTGDHGYTF. The chain carries TRBV27 and TRBJ1-2; TRBD1 matches 8 bases. The CDR3 length is 12 residues. Trimming cost V 6 bases and J 6 bases; bases outside gene matches: 3. Germline loops: CDR1 MNHEY, CDR2 SMNVEV (reference sequence).